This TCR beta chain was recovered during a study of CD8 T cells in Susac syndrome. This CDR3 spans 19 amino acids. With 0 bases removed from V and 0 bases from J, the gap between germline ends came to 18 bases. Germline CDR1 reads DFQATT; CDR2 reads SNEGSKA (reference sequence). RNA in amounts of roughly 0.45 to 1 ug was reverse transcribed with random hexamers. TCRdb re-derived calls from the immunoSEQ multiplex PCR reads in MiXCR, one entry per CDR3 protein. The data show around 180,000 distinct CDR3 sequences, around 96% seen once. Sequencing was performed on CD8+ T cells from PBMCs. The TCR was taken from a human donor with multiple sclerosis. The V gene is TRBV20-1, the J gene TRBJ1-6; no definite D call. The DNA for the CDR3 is TGCAGTGCTAGAGATCCCTCCCCCGACGTGAGCTCCTATAATTCACCCCTCCACTTT. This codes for CSARDPSPDVSSYNSPLHF.